This entry features one T cell receptor (beta chain) sequence. Distinct nucleotide sequences in the sample also encode this CDR3. The data were taken from a study of shared T cell receptors in the human thymus. With 6 bases clipped from V and 1 base from J, the junction kept 2 bases outside the gene matches. Germline V CDR1 and CDR2: SQVTM, ANQGSEA. There are 13 residues in the CDR3. Method: immunoSEQ multiplex PCR; TCRdb's copy keeps in-frame clones and lacks some. The repertoire holds 540,000 or so clones, with 70% to 80% as singletons. This sample was also put to use in a study of human thymus T cells. That report adds: Donation was from healthy Finnish infants who were having corrective surgery that addressed congenital heart defects. During corrective heart surgery, resections were taken, and the thymus tissue came from them. Gene usage (both V and J) appeared biased in thymic and blood repertoires. Among unrelated individuals, related research reported thymic repertoires that overlapped highly.

This sequence was found in a boy in the first two years of life with a congenital heart defect. The gene calls are TRBV29-1 and TRBJ2-2, with 7 bases aligning to TRBD1. The sequencing sample was made of thymocytes. The CDR3 is CSVGTENTGELFF. CDR3 bases: TGCAGCGTCGGGACAGAGAACACCGGGGAGCTGTTTTTT.